Each of the 14 T cell receptor beta chains below was sequenced from the same sample in a study of regulatory and conventional T cells in RAG deficiency. Blood CD4+ CD25-low CD127-high conventional T cells supplied the genomic DNA template. TCRdb keeps only in-frame clones here, not all; method: immunoSEQ multiplex PCR. The sample has more than 40,000 clones, about 87% seen once. The sample also formed part of further work on regulatory T cells. That publication notes: Amplification used 52 TRBV primers and 13 TRBJ primers.

What was sequenced was CD4+ effector T cells sorted from blood. The receptor set was obtained from a human donor in good health.

V is TRBV7-2 and J is TRBJ1-1; 9 nucleotides line up with TRBD1. The junction had 12 bases not matched to a gene; V was cut back by 4 bases and J by 3 bases. This CDR3 contains 17 residues. Germline V CDR1 and CDR2: SGHTA, FQGNSA. In DNA, the CDR3 is TGTGCCAGCAGCTCTCGACCGGGACAGGGAGGGCACACTGAAGCTTTCTTT. This codes for CASSSRPGQGGHTEAFF.

The chain employs TRBV5-4 and TRBJ2-2, with D perhaps given as TRBD1 or TRBD2 (6 bases each). The V and J ends lost 1 base and 6 bases respectively, with 13 bases between them. This CDR3 is built from 15 residues. Germline CDR1 reads SGHNT; CDR2 reads YYREEE (reference sequence). The CDR3 coding sequence is TGTGCCAGCAGCTTGCGGGGGCGGGATGCCGGGGAGCTGTTTTTT. Its translation: CASSLRGRDAGELFF. The variable domain in full, completed from reference TRBV5-4 and TRBJ2-2, reads ETGVTQSPTHLIKTRGQQVTLRCSSQSGHNTVSWYQQALGQGPQFIFQYYREEENGRGNFPPRFSGLQFPNYSSELNVNALELDDSALYLCASSLRGRDAGELFFGEGSRLTVL.

The chain's CDR3 is CASSLDPGAGDTQYF. In DNA, the CDR3 is TGCGCCAGCAGCTTGGATCCCGGGGCCGGAGATACGCAGTATTTT. This sequence joins TRBV5-1 and TRBJ2-3; possibly TRBD1 or TRBD2 for D (5 bases each). V was trimmed by 0 bases and J by 5 bases, leaving 13 bases between them. The CDR3 runs 15 residues. Germline CDR1 is SGHRS and CDR2 is YFSETQ.

The J gene is TRBJ2-1, the V gene TRBV7-9; D unresolved. V lost 4 bases and J lost 8, with 9 bases in between. This CDR3 is built from 12 residues. Germline V CDR1 and CDR2: SEHNR, FQNEAQ (reference sequence). The CDR3 DNA sequence: TGTGCCAGCAGCTACCAACGGCATGAGCAGTTCTTC. Translated, it gives CASSYQRHEQFF.

The CDR3 loop reads CASSLVPPGRAGDYGYTF. The CDR3 DNA is TGCGCCAGCAGCTTGGTGCCTCCGGGACGAGCAGGGGACTATGGCTACACCTTC. The chain joins TRBV5-1 to TRBJ1-2; D is perhaps TRBD1 (6 bases). Trimming took off 0 bases at V and 3 bases at J, with 21 bases between the two ends. The germline gives CDR1 SGHRS, CDR2 YFSETQ. CDR3 length: 18 residues.

J is TRBJ2-1 and V is TRBV9, with 15 positions matching TRBD2. The germline V gene encodes CDR1 SGDLS and CDR2 YYNGEE. The CDR3 has 15 amino acids. J gave up 8 bases and V 4 bases, and 4 bases lay outside the gene matches. CDR3: CASSTWTSGGDEQFF. In DNA form, the CDR3 reads TGTGCCAGCAGCACCTGGACTAGCGGGGGGGATGAGCAGTTCTTC.

As DNA, the CDR3 is TGCAGTGCTAGAGATCGTCGTAGCTACACCTTC. Translating it yields CSARDRRSYTF. The gene calls are TRBV20-1 and TRBJ1-2; D remains ambiguous. V was cut by 0 bases and J by 9 bases, with 8 bases left in between. Germline CDR1 reads DFQATT; CDR2 reads SNEGSKA (reference sequence). This CDR3 has 11 amino acids.

The chain employs TRBV6-5 and TRBJ2-2; D remains ambiguous. This CDR3 is 14 amino acids long. Trimming cost V 5 bases and J 2 bases, with 9 bases left between them. Germline CDR1 MNHEY, CDR2 SVGAGI. In DNA form, the CDR3 reads TGTGCCAGCAGTATCAGGAGTAACACCGGGGAGCTGTTTTTT. This codes for CASSIRSNTGELFF.

The rearrangement uses TRBV14 and TRBJ2-7, with D perhaps matching TRBD1 (5 bases). CDR1 SGHDN and CDR2 FVKESK come from the germline V gene. The V gene lost 2 bases and the J gene lost 2 bases, with 13 bases spanning the gap. The CDR3 is 15 residues long. The CDR3 sequence: CASSQFMQGTYEQYF. CDR3 DNA: TGTGCCAGCAGCCAATTTATGCAGGGAACCTACGAGCAGTACTTC.

This chain connects TRBV7-9 to TRBJ2-7; 11 bases map to TRBD1. Per the germline V gene, CDR1 is SEHNR and CDR2 is FQNEAQ (reference sequence). This CDR3 contains 16 residues. With 2 bases clipped from V and 6 bases from J, the junction kept 9 bases outside the gene matches. The CDR3 here is CASSLFPGQGASEQYF. The CDR3 region has the DNA TGTGCCAGCAGCTTATTTCCAGGACAGGGGGCCAGCGAGCAGTACTTC.

This clone was recorded only once. This rearrangement joins TRBV30 to TRBJ1-6, with a weak D call TRBD1 (5 bases). The germline V gene has CDR1 GTSNPN and CDR2 SVGIG (reference sequence). The CDR3 extends over 15 amino acids. V gave up 3 bases and J gave up 4 bases, with 13 bases separating them. CDR3 sequence reads: CAWRTGLQYNSPLHF. The CDR3 nucleotides are TGTGCCTGGAGAACGGGACTTCAATATAATTCACCCCTCCACTTT.

The CDR3 loop is CASSLTGVNSPLHF. In DNA, the CDR3 is TGTGCCAGCAGCTTGACAGGGGTTAATTCACCCCTCCACTTT. The rearrangement links TRBV5-5 to TRBJ1-6; 7 bases line up with TRBD1. The germline V gene encodes CDR1 SGHKS and CDR2 YYEKEE (reference sequence). V trimming: 1 base; J trimming: 6 bases; junction bases outside the gene matches: 1. CDR3 length equals 14 residues.

CDR3 residues: CASSRDNTDTQYF. The CDR3 DNA is TGTGCCTCCTCCCGGGACAACACAGATACGCAGTATTTT. The gene calls are TRBV6-6 and TRBJ2-3, with a possible D match to TRBD1 (6 bases). V shed 11 bases and J shed 2 bases, with 14 bases lying between them. Germline-derived CDR1 and CDR2 are MNHNY and SVGAGI (reference sequence). The CDR3 extends over 13 amino acids.

V gene TRBV2 combines with J gene TRBJ2-1; the match to TRBD2 covers 9 bases. The junction had 6 bases not matched to a gene; V was cut back by 2 bases and J by 1 base. The CDR3 has 17 residues. Germline V gene sequence: CDR1 SNHLY, CDR2 FYNNEI. For the CDR3, the DNA is TGTGCCAGCAGTGAAAAGAGTAGCGGGAGTTCCTACAATGAGCAGTTCTTC. Translation: CASSEKSSGSSYNEQFF.